This TCR beta chain was sequenced for a study of blood T cell repertoires in COVID-19. Overall study: The study drew acute and convalescent COVID-19 samples from the United States, Italy and Spain.

Under the authors' procedure: Reference gene primer amplification in the assay estimated nucleated cell counts. The protocol was immunoSEQ multiplex PCR, while the TCRdb copy is restricted to in-frame clones and leaves out a portion. The V and J calls and clone size come from that table; D and trimming were worked out from the DNA. The sample yields approximately 250,000 clones, over 75% seen once. The Seattle patients, enrolled during active infection, were followed longitudinally. The sample comprised peripheral blood. This receptor was identified in a woman aged 65 to 85 with COVID-19, enrolled during active disease.

CDR3 DNA: TGTGCCAGCAGCTTCGGCGGAGACACAGATACGCAGTATTTT. It yields the protein CASSFGGDTDTQYF. V usage is TRBV7-9 and J usage is TRBJ2-3, with D unclear. V lost 3 bases and J 2 bases, leaving 9 bases between the germline ends. Per germline, CDR1 SEHNR and CDR2 FQNEAQ (reference sequence). This CDR3 is 14 amino acids long.